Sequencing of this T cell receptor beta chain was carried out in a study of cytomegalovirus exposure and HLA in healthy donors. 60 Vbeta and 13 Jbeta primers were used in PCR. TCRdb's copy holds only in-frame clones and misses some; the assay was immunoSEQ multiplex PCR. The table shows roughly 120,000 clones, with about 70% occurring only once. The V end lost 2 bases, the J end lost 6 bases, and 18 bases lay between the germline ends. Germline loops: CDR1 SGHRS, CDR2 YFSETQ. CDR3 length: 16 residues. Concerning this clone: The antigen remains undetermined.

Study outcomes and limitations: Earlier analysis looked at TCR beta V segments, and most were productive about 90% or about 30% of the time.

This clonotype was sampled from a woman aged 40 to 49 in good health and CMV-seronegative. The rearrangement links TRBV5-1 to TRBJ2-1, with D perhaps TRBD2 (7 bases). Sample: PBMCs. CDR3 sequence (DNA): TGCGCCAGCAGCTTACAGGGAGCGTGGGGGGGCAATGAGCAGTTCTTC. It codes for CASSLQGAWGGNEQFF.